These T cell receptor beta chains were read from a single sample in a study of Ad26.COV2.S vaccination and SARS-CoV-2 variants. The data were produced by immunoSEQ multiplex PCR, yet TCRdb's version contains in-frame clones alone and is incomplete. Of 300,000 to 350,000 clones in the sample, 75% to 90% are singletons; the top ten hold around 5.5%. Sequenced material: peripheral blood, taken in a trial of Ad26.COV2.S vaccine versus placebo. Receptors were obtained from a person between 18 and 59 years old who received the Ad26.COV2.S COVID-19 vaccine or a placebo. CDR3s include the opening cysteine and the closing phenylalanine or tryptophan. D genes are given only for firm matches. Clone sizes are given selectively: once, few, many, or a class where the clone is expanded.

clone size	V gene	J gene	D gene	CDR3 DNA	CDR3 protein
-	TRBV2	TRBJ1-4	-	TGTGCCAGCAGTGAAAATAGCCTGGAGGAAAAACTGTTTTTT	CASSENSLEEKLFF
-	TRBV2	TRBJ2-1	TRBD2	TGTGCCAGCAGTGGGACTAGCGGTAACAATGAGCAGTTCTTC	CASSGTSGNNEQFF
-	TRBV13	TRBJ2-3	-	TGTGCCAGCAGCTTTCAGGGGAGATTCGGAACAGATACGCAGTATTTT	CASSFQGRFGTDTQYF
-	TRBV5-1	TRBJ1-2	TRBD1	TGCGCCAGCAGCTTGGAGTCAGGGGGGAGGTATGGCTACACCTTC	CASSLESGGRYGYTF
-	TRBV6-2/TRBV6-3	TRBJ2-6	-	TGTGCCAGCAGTTACGACGGTGGTATCTCTGGGGCCAACGTCCTGACTTTC	CASSYDGGISGANVLTF
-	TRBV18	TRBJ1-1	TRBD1	TGTGCCAGCTCACCATGGCAGGGGGCCACGTACACTGAAGCTTTCTTT	CASSPWQGATYTEAFF
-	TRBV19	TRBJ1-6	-	TGTGCCAGTAGTATAACAGTTTTCGGATCCTATAATTCACCCCTCCACTTT	CASSITVFGSYNSPLHF
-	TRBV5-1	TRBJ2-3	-	TGCGCCAGCAGCTTCGTGGTTAGGGATACGCAGTATTTT	CASSFVVRDTQYF
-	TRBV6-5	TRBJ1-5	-	TGTGCCACCCAGCGAGGGTATAGCAATCAGCCCCAGCATTTT	CATQRGYSNQPQHF
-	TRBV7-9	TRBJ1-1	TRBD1	TGTGCCAGCAGCAGCACATACCCCGGGACAGGGATGGAAGCAGCTTTCTTT	CASSSTYPGTGMEAAFF
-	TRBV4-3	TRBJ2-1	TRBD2	TGCGCCAGCAGCCAAGAAGGGCTAGCGGGGGGCCCGAATGAGCAGTTCTTC	CASSQEGLAGGPNEQFF
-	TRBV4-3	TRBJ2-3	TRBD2	TGCGCCAGCAGCCAAGATTCGGCGGGGGGGCCAGATACGCAGTATTTT	CASSQDSAGGPDTQYF
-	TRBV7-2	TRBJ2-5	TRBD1	TGTGCCAGCAGCCCGAACAGGGGGCAAGAGACCCAGTACTTC	CASSPNRGQETQYF
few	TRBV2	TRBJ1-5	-	TGTGCCAGCACCACACCGGGGGGTAGTCAGCCCCAGCATTTT	CASTTPGGSQPQHF
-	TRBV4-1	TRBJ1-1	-	TGCGCCAGCAGCCAACCCGGCAGTGAAGCTTTCTTT	CASSQPGSEAFF
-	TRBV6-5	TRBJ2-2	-	TGTGCCAGCAGCCCCGGGGTCGTCGACACCGGGGAGCTGTTTTTT	CASSPGVVDTGELFF
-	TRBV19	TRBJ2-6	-	TGTGCCAGTAGCGAGGGCAGCTCTGGGGCCAACGTCCTGACTTTC	CASSEGSSGANVLTF
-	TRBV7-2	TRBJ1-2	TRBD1	TGTGCCAGCAGCCCCGGGACAGTCCGAAGTTTTCTTAGTGGCTACACCTTC	CASSPGTVRSFLSGYTF
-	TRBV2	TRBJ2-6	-	TGTGCCAGCACCCCGGAGCAGGTGGTAGGGGCCAACGTCCTGACTTTC	CASTPEQVVGANVLTF
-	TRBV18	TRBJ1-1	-	TGTGCCAGCTCACCACCTACCCTCCCCGGTCTCACTGAAGCTTTCTTT	CASSPPTLPGLTEAFF
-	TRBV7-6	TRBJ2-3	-	TGTGCCAGCAGCGAAAACATGGAGGATACGCAGTATTTT	CASSENMEDTQYF
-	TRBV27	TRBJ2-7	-	TGTGCCAGCAGTTTGGGCCCTTCGTACGAGCAGTACTTC	CASSLGPSYEQYF
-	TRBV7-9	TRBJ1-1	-	TGTGCCAGCAGCTTGGAGGGGGCTGAAGCTTTCTTT	CASSLEGAEAFF
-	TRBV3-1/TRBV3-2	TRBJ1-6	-	TGTGCCAGCAGCCAAGTAGGGTTTTCACCCCTCCACTTT	CASSQVGFSPLHF
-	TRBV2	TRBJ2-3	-	TGTGCCAGCAGAGCCTCCCGACAGTCGAGTGATACGCAGTATTTT	CASRASRQSSDTQYF
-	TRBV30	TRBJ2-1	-	TGTGCCTGGAGTGTAAAGGATGGCTATACCCTCAATGAGCAGTTCTTC	CAWSVKDGYTLNEQFF
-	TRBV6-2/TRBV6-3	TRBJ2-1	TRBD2	TGTGCCAGCAGTTACTCGCCCCGACCAGCGGGGGCCTCTCCGAATGAGCAGTTCTTC	CASSYSPRPAGASPNEQFF
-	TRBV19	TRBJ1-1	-	TGTGCCAGTATACCTGCAGGGGCGGTGAACACTGAAGCTTTCTTT	CASIPAGAVNTEAFF
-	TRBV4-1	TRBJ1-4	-	TGCGCCAGCAGCCAAGATCCAGGGTATAATGAAAAACTGTTTTTT	CASSQDPGYNEKLFF
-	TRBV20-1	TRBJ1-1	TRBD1	TGCAGTGCTACCTGGGACAGTGAAGCTTTCTTT	CSATWDSEAFF